The clone carrying this T cell receptor beta chain was picked up one time. The antigen remains undetermined. These data come from a study of OX40 agonist ivuxolimab in advanced cancers. V lost 4 bases to trimming and J lost 0 bases, with 13 bases between them. This CDR3 comprises 16 residues. Per the germline V gene, CDR1 is MNHNY and CDR2 is SVGAGI (reference sequence). Clones were sequenced by immunoSEQ multiplex PCR, and TCRdb holds only the in-frame ones, with some missing. Of 63,000 or so clones in the sample, approximately 81% were seen once. Study results and limitations: Partly responding patients at 0.1-3.0 mg/kg showed some of the smallest clonal expansion. Which antigen the expanded peripheral T cells recognized is unknown.

Here the sequenced sample was CD4+ or CD8+ T cells sorted from blood, taken in a trial of the OX40 agonist ivuxolimab. The TCR sequence derives from an adult with an advanced solid tumor such as melanoma, head and neck, liver or kidney cancer. V usage is TRBV6-6 and J usage is TRBJ2-4, with D tentatively TRBD1 or TRBD2 (5 bases each). The CDR3 coding sequence is TGTGCCAGCAGTTGGGGGACGGGGATAGCCAAAAACATTCAGTACTTC. Translation: CASSWGTGIAKNIQYF.